The T cell receptor (beta chain) under discussion was sequenced for a study of blood T cell repertoires in COVID-19. Trimming took 6 bases from V and 0 from J, leaving 3 bases between them. Germline CDR1 LNHDA, CDR2 SQIVND (reference sequence). The CDR3 is 11 amino acids. Original analysis: Amplification from reference gene primers served as the basis for estimated nucleated cell counts. Sequenced by immunoSEQ multiplex PCR; TCRdb stores in-frame clones only, minus some. D and trimming come from the DNA, and the V and J calls and clone size come from that table. The table shows tens of thousands of clones, with about 82% occurring only once. About this clone itself: Other DNA variants within this sample encode the same CDR3.

This TCR was sampled from a human donor in a cohort sampled during active COVID-19. V is TRBV19 and J is TRBJ2-7; D is ambiguous. The material sequenced was peripheral blood. The CDR3: CASSSSYEQYF. The CDR3 nucleotides read TGTGCCAGTAGCTCCTCCTACGAGCAGTACTTC.